The 31 T cell receptor beta chains reported below all come from one sample, sequenced in a study of blood T cells in healthy people across ages. Combining a sample-barcoded 5' primer with a J-beta primer mix, a second PCR ran for about 7 to 12 cycles. One entry per CDR3 protein results from TCRdb running MiXCR on the 5' RACE reads. The sample has 700,000 to 900,000 distinct CDR3 sequences, about 55% seen once. Material for sequencing was blood. These receptors originate from a man aged 80 or over in good health.

This chain connects TRBV9 to TRBJ1-6; D may be TRBD1 (5 bases). The length of the CDR3 is 12 residues. Germline loops: CDR1 SGDLS, CDR2 YYNGEE. Deletions cut 3 bases from V and 18 bases from J, with 16 bases between. The DNA for the CDR3 is TGTGCCAGCAGCGCGGGTTTTGGAGGGGACCACTTT. This gives the protein CASSAGFGGDHF.

This clonotype was recorded only once. This sequence joins TRBV7-8 and TRBJ1-1; the D gene is possibly TRBD1 (6 bases). V gave up 4 bases and J gave up 0 bases, with 12 bases separating them. Germline lookup yields CDR1 SGHVS and CDR2 FQNEAQ. The CDR3 covers 15 residues. DNA of the CDR3: TGTGCCAGCAGCTCCGGACAGACCATGAACACTGAAGCTTTCTTT. Protein: CASSSGQTMNTEAFF.

The rearrangement links TRBV6-1 to TRBJ2-1; D might be TRBD1 (5 bases). Germline CDR1 and CDR2: MNHNS and SASEGT. The CDR3 has 14 amino acids. V was trimmed by 1 base and J by 10 bases, leaving 14 bases between them. CDR3 loop: CASSEGFRAGEQFF. The CDR3 bases are TGTGCCAGCAGTGAAGGTTTCAGGGCCGGAGAGCAGTTCTTC.

This clonotype was observed once. V usage is TRBV30 and J usage is TRBJ1-4, with D unclear. This CDR3 has 14 residues. Germline V gene lookup returns CDR1 GTSNPN and CDR2 SVGIG (reference sequence). Trimming pared 5 bases from V and 4 bases from J, leaving 14 bases between. The CDR3: CAWAHIGRNEKLFF. DNA of the CDR3: TGTGCCTGGGCCCATATTGGGCGTAATGAAAAACTGTTTTTT.

This chain joins TRBV5-1 and TRBJ2-1; 7 positions agree with TRBD2. Losses at the gene ends were 6 bases for V and 5 bases for J; bases not matched to a gene: 14. This CDR3 has 16 amino acids. Germline CDR1 and CDR2: SGHRS and YFSETQ. The CDR3 nucleotides read TGCGCCAGCAATCCAGTAGGGCTAGCGGTTCACAATGAGCAGTTCTTC. It translates to CASNPVGLAVHNEQFF.

The count of this clonotype is one. J is TRBJ2-7 and V is TRBV20-1; 8 positions match TRBD2. Per the germline V gene, CDR1 is DFQATT and CDR2 is SNEGSKA (reference sequence). V shed 5 bases, J shed 7 bases, and the junction held 19 bases outside the gene matches. CDR3 length: 16 residues. The DNA for the CDR3 is TGCAGTGCTCCTGACTTTACGGGAGGGCCTCGTAATGAGCAGTACTTC. It encodes CSAPDFTGGPRNEQYF.

As for this clonotype: Germline and junction disagree at one end, which may indicate a read error. The J gene is TRBJ2-4, the V gene TRBV2, with D tentatively TRBD2 (5 bases). The germline CDR1 and CDR2 sequences are SNHLY and FYNNEI. This CDR3 is 14 amino acids long. CDR3 nucleotide sequence: TGTGCCAGTCGAAATGATCTAGCCAAGAACATTCAGTACTTC. Its translation is CASRNDLAKNIQYF.

The chain uses TRBV2 and TRBJ2-1; TRBD2 aligns across 9 bases. With the DNA end fitting TRBJ2-7 better, the J assignment may be wrong. The CDR3 runs to 13 residues. The germline V gene encodes CDR1 SNHLY and CDR2 FYNNEI. The CDR3 protein is CASRLTSGYEQYF. The CDR3 nucleotides are TGTGCCAGCAGACTGACTAGCGGATACGAGCAGTACTTC.

The genes are TRBV7-9 and TRBJ2-2; no clear D gene. Germline values: CDR1 SEHNR, CDR2 FQNEAQ (reference sequence). The CDR3 runs to 13 residues. V lost 5 bases to trimming and J lost 6 bases, with 10 bases between them. DNA of the CDR3: TGTGCCAGCAGCCCCGAGGTCTCCGGGGAGCTGTTTTTT. Amino acids: CASSPEVSGELFF.

The chain uses TRBV20-1 and TRBJ2-7; D uncertain. CDR3 length: 13 residues. V lost 5 bases to trimming and J lost 1 base, with 12 bases between them. CDR1 and CDR2 (germline): DFQATT, SNEGSKA (reference sequence). Here the CDR3 reads CSAAPMGSYEQYF. In DNA, the CDR3 is TGCAGTGCTGCCCCCATGGGATCCTACGAGCAGTACTTC.

This clonotype was detected only a few times. This sequence joins TRBV5-6 and TRBJ2-6; tentative D call: TRBD1 (6 bases). There are 16 residues in the CDR3. The V gene lost 2 bases and the J gene lost 3 bases, with 12 bases spanning the gap. CDR1 SGHDT and CDR2 YYEEEE come from the germline V gene. The CDR3 loop is CASSFLQGIGANVLTF. The CDR3 nucleotides are TGTGCCAGCAGCTTTCTCCAGGGGATTGGGGCCAACGTCCTGACTTTC.

The gene calls are TRBV7-8 and TRBJ2-3, with 7 positions matching TRBD2. CDR3 length equals 16 residues. Germline V gives CDR1 SGHVS, CDR2 FQNEAQ. Trimming cost V 5 bases and J 2 bases; bases outside gene matches: 10. The chain's CDR3 is CASSPPGRVNTDTQYF. Written as DNA, the CDR3 is TGTGCCAGCAGCCCCCCAGGGAGGGTGAACACAGATACGCAGTATTTT.

The chain recombines TRBV6-4 with TRBJ2-1; 8 bases align to TRBD2. The CDR3 covers 15 residues. Germline V gene lookup returns CDR1 MRHNA and CDR2 SNTAGT. V gave up 7 bases and J gave up 4 bases; unmatched junction bases: 9. The CDR3 region is CASKVMAGGYNEQFF. As DNA, the CDR3 is TGTGCCAGCAAAGTGATGGCGGGGGGATACAATGAGCAGTTCTTC.

This clonotype showed up just a few times. J is TRBJ2-5 and V is TRBV29-1; D possibly corresponds to TRBD2 (6 bases). Trimming removed 4 bases from V and 4 bases from J, with 13 bases in between. CDR3 size: 13 residues. Germline loops: CDR1 SQVTM, CDR2 ANQGSEA. This CDR3 reads CSVGRGASETQYF. The DNA for the CDR3 is TGCAGCGTTGGACGCGGGGCTTCAGAGACCCAGTACTTC. Looking up the rest from reference TRBV29-1 and TRBJ2-5 gives the full variable domain: SAVISQKPSRDICQRGTSLTIQCQVDSQVTMMFWYRQQPGQSLTLIATANQGSEATYESGFVIDKFPISRPNLTFSTLTVSNMSPEDSSIYLCSVGRGASETQYFGPGTRLLVL.

This clonotype appeared a single time. This sequence joins TRBV9 and TRBJ2-1; D is unresolved. Trimming took off 3 bases at V and 0 bases at J, with 10 bases between the two ends. The CDR3 has 15 residues. Germline-derived CDR1 and CDR2 are SGDLS and YYNGEE. CDR3 region: CASSANAVSYNEQFF. CDR3 DNA sequence: TGTGCCAGCAGCGCTAACGCGGTCTCCTACAATGAGCAGTTCTTC.

The chain is built from TRBV7-8 and TRBJ2-1, with TRBD2 identical over 10 bases. Judging by the DNA end, TRBJ2-7 fits better; the J call may be wrong. Germline assignment: CDR1 SGHVS and CDR2 FQNEAQ. The CDR3 sequence is 16 residues long. The CDR3 here is CASTEGLAEFYNEQYF. CDR3 nucleotides: TGTGCCAGCACAGAAGGACTAGCGGAATTCTACAATGAGCAGTACTTC.

This clonotype was recorded once. This rearrangement joins TRBV7-2 to TRBJ2-5; no clear D gene. The germline V gene has CDR1 SGHTA and CDR2 FQGNSA. V shed 3 bases and J shed 0 bases, with 8 bases lying between them. The CDR3 runs to 14 residues. The CDR3 loop is CASSFPADQETQYF. The CDR3 nucleotides are TGTGCCAGCAGCTTCCCTGCAGACCAAGAGACCCAGTACTTC. Full variable domain (remainder filled in from reference TRBV7-2 and TRBJ2-5): GAGVSQSPSNKVTEKGKDVELRCDPISGHTALYWYRQSLGQGLEFLIYFQGNSAPDKSGLPSDRFSAERTGGSVSTLTIQRTQQEDSAVYLCASSFPADQETQYFGPGTRLLVL.

This clonotype was observed a handful of times. CDR3 amino acids: CSARFTQTGYEQYF. CDR3 coding DNA: TGCAGTGCTAGATTCACCCAGACAGGGTACGAGCAGTACTTC. The chain employs TRBV20-1 and TRBJ2-7, with 7 bases lining up with TRBD1. The CDR3 is made up of 14 amino acids. Trimming cost V 2 bases and J 4 bases; bases outside gene matches: 8. Looked up from germline, CDR1 is DFQATT and CDR2 is SNEGSKA (reference sequence).

The gene calls are TRBV13 and TRBJ1-2; TRBD1 might be the D (6 bases). The CDR3 is made up of 15 amino acids. Germline loops: CDR1 PRHDT, CDR2 FYEKMQ (reference sequence). The germline V and J ends were trimmed by 5 bases and 0 bases, with 13 bases remaining between them. In DNA form, the CDR3 reads TGTGCCAGCAGCCGAGGGCGGACAGCTAACTATGGCTACACCTTC. This encodes CASSRGRTANYGYTF. The full variable domain, rest sourced from reference TRBV13 and TRBJ1-2, is AAGVIQSPRHLIKEKRETATLKCYPIPRHDTVYWYQQGPGQDPQFLISFYEKMQSDKGSIPDRFSAQQFSDYHSELNMSSLELGDSALYFCASSRGRTANYGYTFGSGTRLTVV.

The chain recombines TRBV20-1 with TRBJ2-1; TRBD1 is a possible D gene (6 bases). Trimming cost V 5 bases and J 6 bases, with 14 bases left between them. The CDR3 length is 13 residues. Germline CDR1 and CDR2: DFQATT and SNEGSKA (reference sequence). CDR3 nucleotide sequence: TGCAGTGCTCGACGGGACACCTTCAATGAGCAGTTCTTC. This translates into CSARRDTFNEQFF.

This clonotype occurred a few times. The rearrangement uses TRBV29-1 and TRBJ2-7; D uncertain. The V gene lost 3 bases and the J gene lost 4 bases, with 10 bases spanning the gap. In germline, CDR1 is SQVTM, CDR2 ANQGSEA. The CDR3 consists of 12 residues. The CDR3 sequence is CSVDLGRYEQYF. The CDR3, as DNA: TGCAGCGTTGACTTGGGAAGGTACGAGCAGTACTTC.

The chain carries TRBV27 and TRBJ2-3, with 7 bases that match TRBD2. J was trimmed by 14 bases and V by 6 bases; bases with no gene match: 14. CDR1 MNHEY and CDR2 SMNVEV come from the germline V gene (reference sequence). This CDR3 contains 13 residues. For the CDR3, the DNA is TGTGCCAGCAGGGGGACGGGAGGTAGATACGCGTATTTT. Translation: CASRGTGGRYAYF.

The chain carries TRBV7-2 and TRBJ2-1; 10 bases map to TRBD2. CDR1 is SGHTA, CDR2 FQGNSA, per germline. This CDR3 is built from 16 residues. V shed 1 base, J shed 9 bases, and the junction held 9 bases outside the gene matches. CDR3 nucleotides: TGTGCCAGCAGCTTAGGACTAGCGGGTTGGCACACTGAGCAGTTCTTC. Residues: CASSLGLAGWHTEQFF.

The rearrangement joins TRBV20-1 to TRBJ2-3; 13 bases agree with TRBD2. Near its end, the DNA agrees better with TRBJ2-7, so the J call may be wrong. Germline-derived CDR1 and CDR2 are DFQATT and SNEGSKA (reference sequence). The CDR3 loop spans 15 amino acids. CDR3 coding DNA: TGCAGTGCTAGAACCGGGACTAGCGGGATGGGTGAGCAGTACTTC. This sequence encodes CSARTGTSGMGEQYF.

The genes are TRBV6-2 or TRBV6-3 and TRBJ2-1; 10 bases are shared with TRBD2. Germline V CDR1 and CDR2: MNHEY, SVGEGT. After removal of 8 bases from V and 5 bases from J, the junction contained 12 bases not matched to a gene. There are 16 residues in the CDR3. CDR3 residues: CASVRASGRFDNEQFF. The CDR3 DNA sequence: TGTGCCAGCGTCAGGGCTAGCGGGAGATTCGACAATGAGCAGTTCTTC.

The chain uses TRBV12-3 or TRBV12-4 and TRBJ2-3; D is perhaps TRBD2 (5 bases). V was cut by 4 bases and J by 14 bases, with 19 bases left in between. The CDR3 is 13 residues long. CDR3 DNA: TGTGCCAGCAGTTCCCGGGGTTACAGATACGCGTATTTT. Amino acids: CASSSRGYRYAYF.

The V gene is TRBV24-1, the J gene TRBJ2-1; 8 positions agree with TRBD2. In germline, CDR1 is KGHDR, CDR2 SFDVKD. With V trimmed by 1 base and J by 9 bases, 7 bases remained unmatched. The CDR3 runs to 15 residues. The CDR3 DNA sequence: TGTGCCACCAGTGATTTTAGCGGGATGCGTGGTGAGCAGTTCTTC. Translation: CATSDFSGMRGEQFF.

V is TRBV14 and J is TRBJ2-7; D possibly corresponds to TRBD2 (6 bases). The end of the DNA aligns better with TRBJ2-5, so the J call may be wrong. The CDR3 totals 12 residues. The germline gives CDR1 SGHDN, CDR2 FVKESK. In DNA form, the CDR3 reads TGTGCCAGCGGAAGGGGACTGGGGACCCAGTACTTC. It encodes CASGRGLGTQYF.

This chain uses TRBV20-1 with TRBJ2-1; D is undetermined. This CDR3 contains 14 residues. CDR1 and CDR2 from the germline V gene are DFQATT and SNEGSKA (reference sequence). Trimming took off 7 bases at V and 4 bases at J, with 17 bases between the two ends. The CDR3 coding sequence is TGCAGTGGGAGTCGCCTTGGTGGTTACAATGAGCAGTTCTTC. Protein sequence: CSGSRLGGYNEQFF.

Details on this clonotype: A read error may be the cause here, since a much bigger clone is one base away. The chain joins TRBV29-1 to TRBJ2-3; D is unresolved. CDR3 length: 10 amino acids. V lost 2 bases and J lost 14, with 11 bases in between. Germline assignment: CDR1 SQVTM and CDR2 ANQGSEA. Here the CDR3 DNA reads TGCAGCGTTGAAAGTGGGAACGCGTATTTT. Residues: CSVESGNAYF.

The chain employs TRBV29-1 and TRBJ2-1, with 7 bases aligning to TRBD2. There are 15 residues in the CDR3. Germline loops: CDR1 SQVTM, CDR2 ANQGSEA. J lost 13 bases, V lost 6 bases, and 21 bases had no gene match. CDR3 nucleotides: TGCAGCGTGGTGCGGGGGACTTCCTTAACGGGGACCCAGTTCTTC. It translates to CSVVRGTSLTGTQFF.